The 9 T cell receptor beta chains listed next were all sequenced from one sample in a study of T cells in Graves' hyperthyroidism and ophthalmopathy. Regions amplified from RNA transcripts were the TCR beta CDR3 regions. In the first-round RT-PCR of the TCR CDR3, the HTBI primer set was used. TCRdb used MiXCR to reprocess the multiplex PCR reads, holding one entry per CDR3 protein. The sample lists hundreds of thousands of distinct CDR3 sequences; nearly 15% were seen once. The sample taken for sequencing was blood. These receptors came from a woman between 55 and 75 years old with Graves' ophthalmopathy.

This clonotype was observed a single time. The V call is TRBV4-1, the J call TRBJ1-2; no firm D call. This CDR3 comprises 16 residues. Trimming cost V 4 bases and J 1 base, with 16 bases left between them. In germline, CDR1 is MGHRA, CDR2 YSYEKL. This CDR3 reads CASSLLRHTINYGYTF. The CDR3 DNA is TGCGCCAGCAGCCTCCTCCGACACACGATTAACTATGGCTACACCTTC.

This chain uses TRBV30 with TRBJ2-3; TRBD2 matches at 13 bases. CDR1 is GTSNPN, CDR2 SVGIG, per germline (reference sequence). Trimming took 1 base from V and 4 from J; bases not matched to a gene: 5. CDR3 length: 16 residues. CDR3 nucleotides: TGTGCCTGGAGTGAAAGGACTAGCGGGAGATCAGATACGCAGTATTTT. This sequence encodes CAWSERTSGRSDTQYF.

This clonotype was recorded a few times. J is TRBJ2-1 and V is TRBV4-1; 10 bases map to TRBD2. J gave up 0 bases and V 0 bases, and 2 bases lay outside the gene matches. This CDR3 region has 17 residues. Germline lookup yields CDR1 MGHRA and CDR2 YSYEKL. The CDR3 sequence: CASSQDEREGSYNEQFF. DNA of the CDR3: TGCGCCAGCAGCCAAGATGAGCGGGAGGGCTCCTACAATGAGCAGTTCTTC.

This clonotype was detected many times. The V call is TRBV2, the J call TRBJ1-2, with a weak D call TRBD1 (6 bases). The CDR3 contains 14 residues. Between the trimmed V and J ends, which lost 6 bases and 0 bases, there was a span of 11 bases. Germline CDR1 and CDR2: SNHLY and FYNNEI. The CDR3: CASSAGVPNYGYTF. As DNA, the CDR3 is TGTGCCAGCAGCGCAGGGGTCCCTAACTATGGCTACACCTTC.

This clonotype has at least ten counts. V is TRBV11-3 and J is TRBJ1-4, with a tentative D call TRBD1 (6 bases). The germline gives CDR1 SGHNT, CDR2 YENEEA. V was clipped by 5 bases and J by 6 bases, with 13 bases between them. CDR3 size: 14 residues. The CDR3 DNA is TGTGCCAGCAGCCATCGACAGGCCCATGAAAAACTGTTTTTT. It translates to CASSHRQAHEKLFF.

This clonotype has ten or more counts. The chain carries TRBV30 and TRBJ2-7, with a tentative D call TRBD2 (5 bases). Germline V gene sequence: CDR1 GTSNPN, CDR2 SVGIG (reference sequence). The length of the CDR3 is 13 residues. With 8 bases removed from V and 3 bases from J, the gap between germline ends came to 17 bases. The CDR3 sequence: CAVYGDFGYEQYF. CDR3 DNA: TGTGCCGTGTACGGGGATTTTGGCTACGAGCAGTACTTC. Using reference TRBV30 and TRBJ2-7 for the parts outside the CDR3, the full variable domain is SQTIHQWPATLVQPVGSPLSLECTVEGTSNPNLYWYRQAAGRGLQLLFYSVGIGQISSEVPQNLSASRPQDRQFILSSKKLLLSDSGFYLCAVYGDFGYEQYFGPGTRLTVT.

This clonotype appeared many times. The rearrangement uses TRBV12-3 or TRBV12-4 and TRBJ2-3; D not certain. The CDR3 consists of 15 residues. Between the trimmed V and J ends, which lost 3 bases and 0 bases, there was a span of 10 bases. The CDR3, as DNA: TGTGCCAGCAGTTTGGGTTCTTCTAGCACAGATACGCAGTATTTT. This sequence encodes CASSLGSSSTDTQYF.

At least ten counts were recorded for this clonotype. The chain recombines TRBV5-1 with TRBJ1-2; TRBD1 matches at 7 bases. CDR3 size: 14 residues. With 4 bases clipped from V and 4 bases from J, the junction kept 7 bases outside the gene matches. In germline, CDR1 is SGHRS, CDR2 YFSETQ. The CDR3 coding sequence is TGCGCCAGCAGCGAGCCGGGACAGCTCTATGGCTACACCTTC. Amino acids: CASSEPGQLYGYTF.

Many counts were recorded for this clonotype. The chain links TRBV3-1 to TRBJ2-1; 8 bases align to TRBD2. The CDR3 runs to 16 residues. J lost 8 bases, V lost 4 bases, and 13 bases had no gene match. Germline CDR1 LGHDT, CDR2 YNNKEL (reference sequence). The CDR3 is CASSPQGTRIIYEQFF. In DNA, the CDR3 is TGTGCCAGCAGCCCCCAGGGGACTAGGATTATTTATGAGCAGTTCTTC.